The sequence of this T cell receptor beta chain was determined in a study of blood T cells in healthy people across ages (dated by TCRdb to between 2014 and 2017). With respect to the entire study: In model experiments, roughly one uniquely barcoded TCR beta cDNA molecule per two T cells was captured by template switching. The donors were split into four age groups: young (average about 16 years), middle-aged (roughly 39), aged (around 67) and long-lived (roughly 88). Two additional independent replicas of 1 million unique cDNA reads from the same blood draw were analyzed for two donors (one aged 18 to 30 and one aged 80 or older). The study measured age-related changes in TCR beta repertoire diversity using deep sequencing normalized with unique cDNA molecular identifiers.

This clonotype was picked up one time. Its antigen remains unidentified. One base away there is no much larger clone; base qualities are not given. A single read makes a weak case. Library preparation employed 5' RACE. For sequencing, an Illumina HiSeq 2500 was employed. A second PCR of about 7 to 12 cycles was run with a J-beta primer mix and a sample-barcoded 5' primer. A unique molecular identifier was introduced onto each TCR beta cDNA molecule by a template-switch 5' adaptor carrying 12 random nucleotides. Each sample yielded at least 2.5 million CDR3-containing paired-end reads. First-strand cDNA synthesis was performed from all RNA using the Mint cDNA synthesis kit, with priming by a TRBC-specific oligonucleotide. After uracil-DNA glycosylase treatment, a first 18-cycle PCR used universal primers M1SS and BC2_uni_R on all cDNA. As for the authors' bioinformatics: Normalization of each sample was performed by random selection of 1 million high-quality reads, each carrying a distinct molecular identifier. Reads with shared molecular identifiers were discarded instead of being binned into consensus sequences. MiTCR, run with a Q25 quality threshold and the strictest error-elimination algorithm, handled CDR3 identification, clonotype clustering and error correction. A nonparametric unseen species model using Euler transformation provided a lower-bound estimate of total TCR beta diversity. The public reads were quality trimmed at Q25 with fastp and then assembled into clones with MiXCR by TCRdb, keeping productive beta chains. Each entry merges the rows of one CDR3 protein and shows their most common DNA and genes. For this entry, the V and J calls and clone size follow TCRdb and not the study's own pipeline. For this sample there are more than 750,000 distinct CDR3 sequences; 29% appear just once. The ten largest account for roughly a tenth of the sample.

What the authors observed across the whole study: Donor CMV infection status was unknown, potentially confounding age-related changes in expanded clonotypes. Compared with the aged group, the long-lived group had more naive CD4+ T cells, fewer expanded clones and increased TCR diversity, suggesting age selection. A strong correlation was found between observed TCR beta diversity and the percentage of naive T cells measured by flow cytometry. Conclusive comparison of naive and antigen-experienced compartments was prevented by the profiling of bulk unsorted PBMCs. Estimates of total diversity based on one million sequenced T cells were considered lower bounds and underestimates. As age increased, observed TCR beta diversity per million T cells dropped in a roughly linear way, and a significant reduction was already evident by age around 41.

The cysteine opens and the phenylalanine closes a CDR3 of 13 amino acids. Only CDR3 DNA is held: 39 bases, read in frame from base 1. The V and J ends are trimmed by 5 bases and 3 bases, leaving 11 bases between them. Per the germline V gene (reference sequence), LNHNV is the CDR1 and YYDKDF is the CDR2. The donors were a few dozen Caucasian individuals from Russia, aged about 6 to 95 years, who were systemically healthy. Ten milliliters of peripheral blood were drawn from each donor into EDTA-treated Vacutainer tubes. Ficoll-Paque density-gradient centrifugation was used to isolate PBMCs, with at least 6.5 million per sample. Total RNA was extracted from PBMCs with Trizol reagent, with at least 5.5 micrograms obtained per sample. For every donor, an aliquot of PBMCs went through flow cytometry to measure the percentages of naive CD45RAhigh/CD27high T cells. The sample also formed part of further work on T cells of mothers and their children. As that second study puts it: Nine systemically healthy Caucasian individuals served as donors, namely three mothers together with their six children. cDNA synthesis used all of the extracted RNA, with around 1.5 ug of RNA in each 15 ul reaction. Sample barcodes and 2-4 random nucleotides were added via the M1S primer in the second PCR. More than 8 million TCR beta CDR3 reads were obtained from each mother, and about 3 million reads were obtained from each child. TCR recombination output is similarly shaped by thymic selection in related and unrelated pairs, with a minor effect exerted by inherited differences. Related mother-child pairs always showed normalized repertoire overlap that was slightly higher than in unrelated mother-child pairs, though the difference was never significant. No persistent microchimeric T cell clones were found, with a detection sensitivity of approximately 100 clones per million clonotypes. The study used deep NGS to compare TCR beta repertoires of mothers and children, seeking features distinguishing related mother-child pairs from unrelated individuals. The mean age was about 37 +/- 4 years for the mothers and roughly 10 +/- 4 years for the children. After adapter ligation with NEBNext reagents, the libraries were sequenced on Illumina HiSeq 2000 with 100+100 nt paired-end reads. To avoid cross-contamination, the mother libraries and the child libraries were prepared a month apart and sequenced in separate runs. For each donor, somewhere between roughly 450,000 and 2,100,000 distinct TCR beta clonotypes were identified. Naive TCR beta clonotypes were estimated from low-frequency clonotypes matched to each donor's FACS-determined naive share, without sorting.

The TCR comes from a middle-aged woman in good health. Recombination connected TRBV15 to TRBJ2-7, and the D gene may be TRBD2, 6 bases matching. The sequenced material came from blood. The CDR3: CATSGGTGYEQYF. The DNA sequence follows: TGTGCCACCAGCGGGGGGACTGGCTACGAGCAGTACTTC.